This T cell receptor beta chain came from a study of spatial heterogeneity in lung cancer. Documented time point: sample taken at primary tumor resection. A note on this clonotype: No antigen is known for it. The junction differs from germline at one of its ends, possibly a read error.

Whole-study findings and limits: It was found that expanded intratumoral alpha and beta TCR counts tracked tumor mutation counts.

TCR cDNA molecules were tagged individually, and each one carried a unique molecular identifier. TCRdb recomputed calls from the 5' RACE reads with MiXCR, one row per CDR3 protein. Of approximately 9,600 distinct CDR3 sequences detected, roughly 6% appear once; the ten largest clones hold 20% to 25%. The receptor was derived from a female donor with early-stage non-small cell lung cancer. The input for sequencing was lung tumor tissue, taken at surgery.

CDR3 DNA: TGCAGTGCTCGAGAACTAGCGGGAGATCACAATGAGCAGTTCTTC. This gives the protein CSARELAGDHNEQFF. The chain is built from TRBV20-1 and TRBJ2-1; 11 nucleotides align to TRBD2. The CDR3 covers 15 residues. CDR1 is DFQATT, CDR2 SNEGSKA, per germline (reference sequence).